The 26 T cell receptor beta chains presented below share a single source sample, sequenced in a study of cytomegalovirus exposure and HLA in healthy donors. Vbeta (60) and Jbeta (13) primers were used in the PCR. Measured with immunoSEQ multiplex PCR; TCRdb has only the in-frame clones, and not every one. The table has tens of thousands of clones, 72% seen once; the top ten hold roughly 11%. Sequencing input: PBMCs. Receptors were obtained from a woman aged 40 to 50 in good health and CMV-seropositive.

The chain couples TRBV2 to TRBJ2-3; 9 bases agree with TRBD1. With V trimmed by 3 bases and J by 1 base, 2 bases remained unmatched. Per the germline V gene, CDR1 is SNHLY and CDR2 is FYNNEI. There are 15 residues in the CDR3. The CDR3 region has the DNA TGTGCCAGCAGTGATTGGGACAGGGGCACAGATACGCAGTATTTT. Its protein product is CASSDWDRGTDTQYF.

This chain links TRBV18 with TRBJ2-7; D perhaps matches TRBD1 (6 bases). Per germline, CDR1 KGHSH and CDR2 LQKENI. V was cut by 0 bases and J by 3 bases, with 6 bases left in between. This CDR3 contains 13 residues. The CDR3 nucleotides are TGTGCCAGCTCACCACCGACAGGCTACGAGCAGTACTTC. Protein product: CASSPPTGYEQYF. Combining the CDR3 with reference TRBV18 and TRBJ2-7 gives the whole variable domain NAGVMQNPRHLVRRRGQEARLRCSPMKGHSHVYWYRQLPEEGLKFMVYLQKENIIDESGMPKERFSAEFPKEGPSILRIQQVVRGDSAAYFCASSPPTGYEQYFGPGTRLTVT.

CDR3 in amino acids: CASSSGRRSGANVLTF. Here the CDR3 DNA reads TGTGCCAGCAGCTCTGGGCGTCGCTCTGGGGCCAACGTCCTGACTTTC. The chain is built from TRBV28 and TRBJ2-6; D gene uncertain. Germline V gene sequence: CDR1 MDHEN, CDR2 SYDVKM. This CDR3 has 16 amino acids. V shed 6 bases and J shed 0 bases, with 12 bases lying between them.

This sequence joins TRBV4-1 and TRBJ2-2, with D maybe TRBD2 (7 bases). V lost 5 bases, J lost 5 bases, and 12 bases lay in between. The CDR3 contains 14 residues. CDR1 is MGHRA, CDR2 YSYEKL, per germline. The CDR3 bases are TGCGCCAGCAGCGGGGGGGCCAGTACCGGGGAGCTGTTTTTT. The encoded protein is CASSGGASTGELFF.

The chain combines TRBV28 with TRBJ2-7; 8 nucleotides align to TRBD1. With 4 bases clipped from V and 10 bases from J, the junction kept 18 bases outside the gene matches. The CDR3 length is 16 residues. Per germline, CDR1 MDHEN and CDR2 SYDVKM. The CDR3 region is CASSSESFRDRPPQYF. In DNA, the CDR3 is TGTGCCAGCAGTTCCGAAAGCTTCCGGGACAGGCCACCACAGTACTTC.

The CDR3 spells CASSEARAERTDTQYF. The CDR3 DNA reads TGTGCCAGCAGTGAAGCGAGGGCGGAGCGCACAGATACGCAGTATTTT. The V call is TRBV2, the J call TRBJ2-3, with a tentative D call TRBD2 (5 bases). The germline V gene encodes CDR1 SNHLY and CDR2 FYNNEI. V lost 0 bases to trimming and J lost 1 base, with 11 bases between them. The CDR3 sequence is 16 residues long.

DNA of the CDR3: TGTGCCAGCAGTGATTTGGGCAGTAAGGCTGGCTTTAGCAATCAGCCCCAGCATTTT. Protein product: CASSDLGSKAGFSNQPQHF. V is TRBV6-4 and J is TRBJ1-5; D is ambiguous. V dropped 3 bases and J dropped 0 bases, with 21 bases sitting between them. Germline CDR1 MRHNA, CDR2 SNTAGT. CDR3 length equals 19 residues.

This clone was seen a few times. The J gene is TRBJ1-2, the V gene TRBV18, with 8 bases aligning to TRBD1. Germline V gene sequence: CDR1 KGHSH, CDR2 LQKENI. V gave up 3 bases and J gave up 4 bases; unmatched junction bases: 10. The CDR3 length is 16 residues. The CDR3, as DNA: TGTGCCAGCTCACCGCCAACCGGGACAGGTGGCTATGGCTACACCTTC. Encoded protein: CASSPPTGTGGYGYTF.

CDR3 amino acids: CASSPSTLVQYF. CDR3 in DNA: TGTGCCAGCAGCCCATCGACTCTGGTACAGTATTTT. The chain carries TRBV14 and TRBJ2-3, with D unclear. Per germline, CDR1 SGHDN and CDR2 FVKESK. The CDR3 has 12 amino acids. V gave up 4 bases and J gave up 12 bases, with 14 bases separating them.

The rearrangement links TRBV6-5 to TRBJ2-7, with TRBD1 identical over 8 bases. The CDR3 loop spans 14 amino acids. V shed 4 bases, J shed 3 bases, and the junction held 5 bases outside the gene matches. Germline V gives CDR1 MNHEY, CDR2 SVGAGI. CDR3 sequence: CASSSTGVNYEQYF. In DNA, the CDR3 is TGTGCCAGCAGTTCGACAGGGGTGAACTACGAGCAGTACTTC.

The rearrangement joins TRBV28 to TRBJ2-4; 11 bases align to TRBD1. Germline CDR1 is MDHEN and CDR2 is SYDVKM. The length of the CDR3 is 13 residues. V shed 7 bases, J shed 8 bases, and the junction held 4 bases outside the gene matches. Here the CDR3 reads CASTTGQGDIQYF. The CDR3 nucleotides are TGTGCCAGCACTACGGGACAGGGGGACATTCAGTACTTC.

CDR3 coding DNA: TGTGCCAGCAGTTACTCGGGCGAAGGAGCTTTCTTT. It translates to CASSYSGEGAFF. The V call is TRBV6-5, the J call TRBJ1-1; unclear D gene. This CDR3 spans 12 amino acids. Germline CDR1 is MNHEY and CDR2 is SVGAGI. Trimming took 0 bases from V and 10 from J, leaving 9 bases between them.

The chain couples TRBV9 to TRBJ2-3; TRBD1 agrees at 8 bases. The junction had 6 bases not matched to a gene; V was cut back by 4 bases and J by 2 bases. The V gene's germline CDR1 is SGDLS and CDR2 YYNGEE. The CDR3 extends over 15 amino acids. The CDR3, as DNA: TGTGCCAGCAGCCCCCGACAGGGGATCACAGATACGCAGTATTTT. Its translation: CASSPRQGITDTQYF.

This chain uses TRBV5-4 with TRBJ2-5; 12 bases line up with TRBD2. The germline CDR1 and CDR2 sequences are SGHNT and YYREEE (reference sequence). The CDR3 spans 18 residues. V lost 0 bases, J lost 4 bases, and 10 bases stayed unmatched. The CDR3 protein is CASSLGGLAGLVGETQYF. CDR3 DNA sequence: TGTGCCAGCAGCTTGGGCGGACTAGCGGGGTTGGTAGGAGAGACCCAGTACTTC.

The rearrangement links TRBV6-1 to TRBJ2-5; unclear D gene. Germline CDR1 and CDR2: MNHNS and SASEGT. V was shortened by 7 bases and J by 5 bases, with 14 bases between the two germline ends. This CDR3 has 13 amino acids. The CDR3 spells CASKLTARETQYF. The CDR3 DNA follows: TGTGCCAGCAAGCTAACAGCCAGGGAGACCCAGTACTTC.

This chain links TRBV5-1 with TRBJ1-2, with a tentative D call TRBD1 (6 bases). Per germline, CDR1 SGHRS and CDR2 YFSETQ. The germline V and J ends were trimmed by 4 bases and 4 bases, with 26 bases remaining between them. The CDR3 length is 18 residues. The CDR3 reads CASSPHLGDTPRGYGYTF. For the CDR3, the DNA is TGCGCCAGCAGCCCCCATCTTGGGGACACCCCTCGTGGCTATGGCTACACCTTC.

The CDR3 sequence: CASSLEPGAPYEQYF. The CDR3 region has the DNA TGTGCCAGCAGCTTGGAGCCAGGGGCTCCTTACGAGCAGTACTTC. The gene calls are TRBV5-4 and TRBJ2-7; a weak D match, TRBD1 (6 bases). The V gene's germline CDR1 is SGHNT and CDR2 YYREEE (reference sequence). V gave up 0 bases and J gave up 4 bases, with 14 bases separating them. The CDR3 contains 15 residues.

This clone is a singleton in its sample. The chain uses TRBV7-2 and TRBJ1-1, with a tentative D call TRBD1 (6 bases). In germline, CDR1 is SGHTA, CDR2 FQGNSA. V was cut by 1 base and J by 1 base, with 16 bases left in between. This CDR3 is 17 amino acids long. The CDR3 DNA reads as TGTGCCAGCAGCTTAGATTACAATACAGGGCCGAACACTGAAGCTTTCTTT. This translates into CASSLDYNTGPNTEAFF.

The genes are TRBV19 and TRBJ1-1; 7 nucleotides agree with TRBD1. This CDR3 has 13 residues. The trim removed 4 bases at V and 10 bases at J, leaving 9 bases unmatched. CDR1 is LNHDA, CDR2 SQIVND, per germline (reference sequence). In nucleotides, the CDR3 is TGTGCCAGTAGTACCAAGGGGGCAGGGGGAGCTTTCTTT. The encoded protein is CASSTKGAGGAFF.

The gene calls are TRBV4-2 and TRBJ2-1, with 9 bases fitting TRBD2. CDR1 is LGHNA, CDR2 YNFKEQ, per germline. The CDR3 runs 18 residues. V lost 0 bases and J lost 2; bases outside the gene matches: 8. DNA of the CDR3: TGTGCCAGCAGCCAAGATGTGGCGGGAGGGGGAACCTACAATGAGCAGTTCTTC. This gives the protein CASSQDVAGGGTYNEQFF.

The chain joins TRBV6-4 to TRBJ2-1; 8 positions agree with TRBD2. V gave up 3 bases and J gave up 1 base; unmatched junction bases: 2. In germline, CDR1 is MRHNA, CDR2 SNTAGT. The CDR3 runs 15 residues. CDR3 sequence reads: CASSERGESYNEQFF. CDR3 bases: TGTGCCAGCAGTGAGCGGGGGGAGTCCTACAATGAGCAGTTCTTC.

The chain uses TRBV9 and TRBJ1-3, with D hard to call. Germline CDR1 reads SGDLS; CDR2 reads YYNGEE. This CDR3 contains 16 residues. V gave up 1 base and J gave up 0 bases, with 11 bases separating them. The CDR3 DNA reads as TGTGCCAGCAGCGTATCTAGCGGAAACTCTGGAAACACCATATATTTT. It specifies CASSVSSGNSGNTIYF.

The chain combines TRBV7-6 with TRBJ1-4; D not resolved. Between the trimmed V and J ends, which lost 5 bases and 9 bases, there was a span of 22 bases. Germline V gives CDR1 SGHVS, CDR2 FNYEAQ. This CDR3 is 16 amino acids long. The CDR3 DNA reads as TGTGCCAGCAGCCCCGGGTTTAAGGGAGGGCCGCAAAAACTGTTTTTT. This encodes CASSPGFKGGPQKLFF.

The chain combines TRBV12-5 with TRBJ2-2, with D perhaps TRBD2 (5 bases). The V and J ends lost 4 bases and 6 bases respectively, with 9 bases between them. Germline values: CDR1 LGHNT, CDR2 FRNRAP. The CDR3 runs 13 residues. The CDR3 loop reads CASGSDGAGELFF. For the CDR3, the DNA is TGTGCTAGTGGTTCCGACGGGGCCGGGGAGCTGTTTTTT.

This chain uses TRBV30 with TRBJ1-3; unclear D gene. With 3 bases removed from V and 1 base from J, the gap between germline ends came to 7 bases. The V gene's germline CDR1 is GTSNPN and CDR2 SVGIG (reference sequence). The CDR3 runs 13 residues. The CDR3 region is CAWRSDSGNTIYF. DNA of the CDR3: TGTGCCTGGAGGTCAGATTCTGGAAACACCATATATTTT.

The sample holds a few counts of this clone. The rearrangement joins TRBV10-2 to TRBJ2-2, with 9 positions matching TRBD2. In germline, CDR1 is WSHSY, CDR2 SAAADI. V shed 8 bases and J 4 bases; nucleotides not matched to a gene: 5. This CDR3 contains 14 residues. The CDR3 region has the DNA TGCGCCAGCGGGCGGGGGGGTCTCACCGGGGAGCTGTTTTTT. As protein: CASGRGGLTGELFF.